This T cell receptor beta chain comes out of a study of blood T cell repertoires in COVID-19. Study background: COVID-19 samples from acute and convalescent phases originated in the United States, Italy and Spain. T cells, B-cell-depleted T cells, or PBMCs provided the cDNA or gDNA that served as material.

Trimming removed 1 base from V and 0 bases from J, with 11 bases in between. The germline CDR1 and CDR2 sequences are SEHNR and FQNEAQ (reference sequence). This CDR3 region has 16 residues. Authors' analysis steps: The assay estimated nucleated cells by amplifying reference gene primers. The assay was immunoSEQ multiplex PCR, and TCRdb's table has in-frame clones only and misses some. Clone size and the V and J calls come from that table; the DNA yielded D and trimming. The sample records more than 95,000 clones, around 80% being singletons. The V call is TRBV7-9, the J call TRBJ2-3, with D tentatively TRBD2 (6 bases). The receptor's source is a man aged 50 or older with acute or convalescent COVID-19. Specimen: peripheral blood. The CDR3 DNA reads as TGTGCCAGCAGCTTAGGGGACTTCACTAGCACAGATACGCAGTATTTT. This translates into CASSLGDFTSTDTQYF.